Listed here are 29 T cell receptor beta chains from one sample, sequenced in a study of T-cell reconstitution after alpha-beta-depleted transplantation in children. Using unique molecular identifiers, the investigators prepared the TCRbeta library. In TCRdb, the PCR reads were re-called with MiXCR into one record per CDR3 protein. Among 420,000 or so distinct CDR3 sequences, 11% were seen once, and the ten largest hold nearly 5.5%. The sample consisted of PBMCs from the stem cell graft donor, taken from the stem cell graft. All receptors derive from a human donor who donated a stem cell graft to a child with acute myeloid leukemia.

This clonotype was detected ten times or more. The chain has TRBV27 and TRBJ2-3; no firm D call. CDR1 and CDR2 (germline): MNHEY, SMNVEV (reference sequence). V was clipped by 3 bases and J by 5 bases, with 15 bases between them. The CDR3 runs 15 residues. CDR3 protein: CASSFQARVGDTQYF. CDR3 in DNA: TGTGCCAGCAGTTTCCAAGCACGGGTGGGAGATACGCAGTATTTT.

There are a few counts of this clonotype. V usage is TRBV5-1 and J usage is TRBJ2-7, with 8 bases lining up with TRBD2. The CDR3 consists of 15 residues. Per the germline V gene, CDR1 is SGHRS and CDR2 is YFSETQ. V dropped 4 bases and J dropped 6; count of bases not matched to a gene: 12. This chain's CDR3 is CASSLGSGGGSEQYF. The CDR3 DNA reads TGCGCCAGCAGCCTAGGAAGCGGGGGTGGGTCCGAGCAGTACTTC. Looking up the rest from reference TRBV5-1 and TRBJ2-7 gives the full variable domain: KAGVTQTPRYLIKTRGQQVTLSCSPISGHRSVSWYQQTPGQGLQFLFEYFSETQRNKGNFPGRFSGRQFSNSRSEMNVSTLELGDSALYLCASSLGSGGGSEQYFGPGTRLTVT.

The table lists this clonotype with a few counts. The chain combines TRBV30 with TRBJ1-4; TRBD1 might be the D (6 bases). Trimming pared 4 bases from V and 9 bases from J, leaving 27 bases between. Germline CDR1 GTSNPN, CDR2 SVGIG (reference sequence). The CDR3 sequence is 17 residues long. In nucleotides, the CDR3 is TGTGCCTGGACGCCGACCGGGGGCATTCCCGCGGGGCAAAAACTGTTTTTT. It encodes CAWTPTGGIPAGQKLFF.

The V and J genes are TRBV18 and TRBJ2-5, with D perhaps assigned TRBD1 or TRBD2 (5 bases each). CDR3 length: 15 amino acids. V was clipped by 2 bases and J by 5 bases, with 15 bases between them. The germline V gene has CDR1 KGHSH and CDR2 LQKENI. CDR3 DNA sequence: TGTGCCAGCTCACCAATCGGGACGGAAGGGGAGACCCAGTACTTC. Its translation is CASSPIGTEGETQYF.

This clonotype was seen more than once but under ten times. The rearrangement links TRBV28 to TRBJ1-1, with a possible D match to TRBD1 (6 bases). Trimming shortened V by 8 bases and J by 5 bases, and 15 bases separated the two germline ends. The germline gives CDR1 MDHEN, CDR2 SYDVKM. The CDR3 has 13 amino acids. The CDR3 sequence: CASQTQGWTEAFF. CDR3 nucleotides: TGTGCCAGCCAAACACAGGGTTGGACTGAAGCTTTCTTT. Combining the CDR3 with reference TRBV28 and TRBJ1-1 gives the whole variable domain DVKVTQSSRYLVKRTGEKVFLECVQDMDHENMFWYRQDPGLGLRLIYFSYDVKMKEKGDIPEGYSVSREKKERFSLILESASTNQTSMYLCASQTQGWTEAFFGQGTRLTVV.

The genes are TRBV7-8 and TRBJ2-3; 9 positions match TRBD2. Germline trimming cut 0 bases from V and 3 bases from J; bases unmatched to any gene: 4. From germline, CDR1 is SGHVS and CDR2 FQNEAQ. CDR3 size: 16 residues. In DNA form, the CDR3 reads TGTGCCAGCAGCTTAGCAATAGCGGGAGAGACAGATACGCAGTATTTT. This encodes CASSLAIAGETDTQYF. The whole variable domain, remainder taken from reference TRBV7-8 and TRBJ2-3, is GAGVSQSPRYKVAKRGQDVALRCDPISGHVSLFWYQQALGQGPEFLTYFQNEAQLDKSGLPSDRFFAERPEGSVSTLKIQRTQQEDSAVYLCASSLAIAGETDTQYFGPGTRLTVL.

This clonotype was seen repeatedly, ten times or more. The J gene is TRBJ2-7, the V gene TRBV7-2; D ambiguous. The germline V gene encodes CDR1 SGHTA and CDR2 FQGNSA. The CDR3 runs to 12 residues. V was cut by 1 base and J by 6 bases, with 7 bases left in between. The CDR3 loop reads CASSLVRSEQYF. The CDR3 nucleotides read TGTGCCAGCAGCTTAGTGCGGTCCGAGCAGTACTTC.

In this sample, this clonotype turned up many times. The chain employs TRBV28 and TRBJ1-4; D not certain. The length of the CDR3 is 14 residues. Per germline, CDR1 MDHEN and CDR2 SYDVKM. V shed 1 base and J shed 0 bases, with 3 bases lying between them. CDR3: CASSLSATNEKLFF. The CDR3, as DNA: TGTGCCAGCAGTTTATCCGCAACTAATGAAAAACTGTTTTTT.

This clonotype was observed a few times. The chain has TRBV14 and TRBJ2-1, with 7 positions matching TRBD1. J gave up 4 bases and V 7 bases, and 4 bases lay outside the gene matches. The CDR3 consists of 13 residues. CDR1 SGHDN and CDR2 FVKESK come from the germline V gene. The CDR3 reads CASTPRGYNEQFF. In nucleotides, the CDR3 is TGTGCCAGCACTCCCAGGGGGTACAATGAGCAGTTCTTC.

The chain links TRBV21-1 to TRBJ2-7; TRBD1 reflects the table's D call only, with no check against the DNA. TRBV21-1 corresponds to a pseudogene. This CDR3 region has 11 residues. The CDR3 nucleotides read TGTGCCAGCACCCCTCGTGCGGAGCAGTACGTC. Translation: CASTPRAEQYV.

The rearrangement links TRBV6-5 to TRBJ1-2, with 8 bases fitting TRBD1. V shed 4 bases and J 8 bases; nucleotides not matched to a gene: 12. The CDR3 consists of 15 residues. The V gene's germline CDR1 is MNHEY and CDR2 SVGAGI. For the CDR3, the DNA is TGTGCCAGCAGTTCCGGGACAGGTCTTTTGGGCGGCTACACCTTC. Translating it yields CASSSGTGLLGGYTF.

CDR3 sequence: CASSYPLDEQFF. CDR3 DNA sequence: TGTGCCAGCAGTTACCCCCTCGATGAGCAGTTCTTC. J is TRBJ2-1 and V is TRBV6-2 or TRBV6-3, with D unresolved. The CDR3 has 12 amino acids. The V gene's germline CDR1 is MNHEY and CDR2 SVGEGT. V was shortened by 2 bases and J by 8 bases, with 7 bases between the two germline ends.

The V call is TRBV7-9, the J call TRBJ2-3; D is ambiguous. Between the trimmed V and J ends, which lost 0 bases and 1 base, there was a span of 14 bases. Germline V gene lookup returns CDR1 SEHNR and CDR2 FQNEAQ (reference sequence). The CDR3 covers 17 residues. CDR3 bases: TGTGCCAGCAGCTTAGCGGTCGGCCAACGGGGCACAGATACGCAGTATTTT. Translating it yields CASSLAVGQRGTDTQYF.

This clonotype was detected only a few times. The V and J genes are TRBV10-3 and TRBJ2-3; TRBD1 aligns across 10 bases. Trimming at V came to 2 bases and at J to 1 base, leaving 3 bases not matched to a gene. The CDR3 is 16 amino acids. Looked up from germline, CDR1 is ENHRY and CDR2 is SYGVKD. CDR3 sequence: CAISEDGTGGTDTQYF. The DNA for the CDR3 is TGTGCCATCAGTGAGGACGGGACAGGGGGCACAGATACGCAGTATTTT.

The chain is built from TRBV5-1 and TRBJ1-2; 7 positions match TRBD1. After removal of 4 bases from V and 0 bases from J, the junction contained 15 bases not matched to a gene. This CDR3 is 18 amino acids long. Germline values: CDR1 SGHRS, CDR2 YFSETQ. CDR3 DNA sequence: TGCGCCAGCAGCCGATCCTTTCCAAGACAGGGAGCTAACTATGGCTACACCTTC. Amino acids: CASSRSFPRQGANYGYTF.

This clonotype was seen a few times. The V and J genes are TRBV12-3 or TRBV12-4 and TRBJ1-4; D is unresolved. The CDR3 spans 14 residues. The ends were cut back, 1 base at V and 7 bases at J, with 10 bases in the middle. The CDR3 DNA sequence: TGTGCCAGCAGTTTAGGAGATCAGCGTGAAAAACTGTTTTTT. It translates to CASSLGDQREKLFF.

This clonotype showed up just a few times. This chain joins TRBV5-1 and TRBJ2-6; D is unclear. The CDR3 consists of 16 residues. Between the trimmed V and J ends, which lost 1 base and 0 bases, there was a span of 8 bases. CDR1 and CDR2 from the germline V gene are SGHRS and YFSETQ. The CDR3 spells CASSLWGSSGANVLTF. CDR3 DNA: TGCGCCAGCAGCTTGTGGGGAAGCTCTGGGGCCAACGTCCTGACTTTC.

A word on this clonotype: Its ends do not fully match the called genes, so a read error is possible. The chain carries TRBV4-1 and TRBJ2-1; TRBD2 aligns across 7 bases. Germline CDR1 is MGHRA and CDR2 is YSYEKL. This CDR3 has 16 residues. The CDR3 DNA reads TGCGCCAGCAGCCAAGATTCGGCTAGCGGCTACGATGAGCAGTTCTTC. This encodes CASSQDSASGYDEQFF.

This clonotype came up many times. This chain connects TRBV7-9 to TRBJ1-3, with 8 positions matching TRBD1. Germline CDR1 reads SEHNR; CDR2 reads FQNEAQ (reference sequence). V was pared by 4 bases and J by 4 bases, with 3 bases of the junction left unmatched. This CDR3 has 14 residues. The CDR3 region is CASSYTGGGNTIYF. The CDR3 nucleotides read TGTGCCAGCAGCTACACAGGGGGGGGAAACACCATATATTTT.

CDR3 sequence reads: CSAEQAGFGGTEAFF. The CDR3 nucleotides are TGCAGTGCTGAACAGGCAGGGTTTGGCGGCACTGAAGCTTTCTTT. The J gene is TRBJ1-1, the V gene TRBV20-1; D is possibly TRBD1 (5 bases). Trimming cost V 5 bases and J 4 bases, with 20 bases left between them. This CDR3 contains 15 residues. Germline CDR1 is DFQATT and CDR2 is SNEGSKA (reference sequence).

This clonotype was found a few times. The V call is TRBV11-2, the J call TRBJ2-1; either TRBD1 or TRBD2 may fit D (5 bases each). CDR3 length: 18 residues. V dropped 3 bases and J dropped 0 bases, with 18 bases sitting between them. The germline CDR1 and CDR2 sequences are SGHAT and FQNNGV. CDR3 loop: CASSFYLGTADSYNEQFF. In DNA form, the CDR3 reads TGTGCCAGCAGCTTCTACCTCGGGACGGCGGACTCCTACAATGAGCAGTTCTTC.

This clonotype was found a few times. The rearrangement links TRBV3-1 to TRBJ2-7; 11 positions agree with TRBD2. With V trimmed by 4 bases and J by 2 bases, 16 bases remained unmatched. This CDR3 has 19 amino acids. From germline, CDR1 is LGHDT and CDR2 YNNKEL (reference sequence). In DNA, the CDR3 is TGTGCCAGCAGCCGACAACCCTCCACGACTAGCGGGAAGACCTACGAGCAGTACTTC. This sequence encodes CASSRQPSTTSGKTYEQYF.

V usage is TRBV6-1 and J usage is TRBJ1-1; D remains unclear. Germline V lookup: CDR1 MNHNS, CDR2 SASEGT. Trimming cost V 4 bases and J 4 bases, with 13 bases left between them. The CDR3 length is 14 residues. CDR3 in DNA: TGTGCCAGCAGTGTCGGGGTACCGAGCACTGAAGCTTTCTTT. Translating it yields CASSVGVPSTEAFF.

This clonotype came up a few times. The chain combines TRBV12-3 or TRBV12-4 with TRBJ2-1; D not certain. Trimming took 2 bases from V and 4 from J, leaving 12 bases between them. The CDR3 consists of 15 residues. The CDR3 loop reads CASSLIPMAYNEQFF. Written as DNA, the CDR3 is TGTGCCAGCAGTTTAATTCCAATGGCATACAATGAGCAGTTCTTC.

As concerns this clonotype: A read error may explain this, as a much larger clone is one base away. V is TRBV7-8 and J is TRBJ1-5; D unclear. This CDR3 is 15 amino acids long. Trimming cost V 4 bases and J 5 bases, with 15 bases left between them. The V gene's germline CDR1 is SGHVS and CDR2 FQNEAQ. The CDR3 loop is CASSYRIGNYQPQHF. The CDR3 coding sequence is TGTGCCAGCAGCTATCGGATAGGGAATTATCAGCCCCAGCATTTT. Looking up the rest from reference TRBV7-8 and TRBJ1-5 gives the full variable domain: GAGVSQSPRYKVAKRGQDVALRCDPISGHVSLFWYQQALGQGPEFLTYFQNEAQLDKSGLPSDRFFAERPEGSVSTLKIQRTQQEDSAVYLCASSYRIGNYQPQHFGDGTRLSIL.

This chain joins TRBV28 and TRBJ2-4; 9 positions match TRBD1. The V segment lost 6 bases and the J segment 0 bases; nucleotides outside the gene matches: 12. The CDR3 sequence is 18 residues long. CDR1 is MDHEN and CDR2 is SYDVKM in the germline V gene. CDR3: CASSPSWTGALAKNIQYF. In DNA, the CDR3 is TGTGCCAGCAGCCCGAGCTGGACAGGGGCACTAGCCAAAAACATTCAGTACTTC.

V usage is TRBV9 and J usage is TRBJ1-6, with 8 nucleotides matching TRBD1. Unmatched junction bases numbered 9, after V lost 4 bases and J lost 9 bases. The germline gives CDR1 SGDLS, CDR2 YYNGEE. This CDR3 is 15 amino acids long. The CDR3 reads CASSPNQQGGSPLHF. DNA for the CDR3: TGTGCCAGCAGCCCCAACCAACAGGGGGGTTCACCCCTCCACTTT.

This clonotype was seen a handful of times. CDR3 sequence reads: CAWSPGGVAFSGANVLTF. The CDR3 nucleotides read TGTGCCTGGAGTCCCGGGGGGGTGGCTTTCTCTGGGGCCAACGTCCTGACTTTC. This sequence joins TRBV30 and TRBJ2-6, with 8 bases fitting TRBD2. CDR1 is GTSNPN, CDR2 SVGIG, per germline (reference sequence). The CDR3 runs to 18 residues. V gave up 2 bases and J gave up 0 bases; unmatched junction bases: 9.

V and J are TRBV6-1 and TRBJ2-1; 7 positions agree with TRBD1. From germline, CDR1 is MNHNS and CDR2 SASEGT. The J segment lost 3 bases and the V segment lost 5 bases, leaving 10 bases of the junction unmatched. The CDR3 is 16 residues long. The CDR3 here is CASSTTLDRVYNEQFF. The CDR3, as DNA: TGTGCCAGCAGTACCACCTTAGACAGGGTCTACAATGAGCAGTTCTTC.